The 18 T cell receptor beta chains below all came from one sample that was sequenced in a study of blood T cell repertoires in COVID-19. Sequenced by immunoSEQ multiplex PCR; TCRdb stores in-frame clones only, minus some. The repertoire holds about 100,000 clones, with 90% as singletons. The sequenced sample consisted of peripheral blood. These receptors came from a young man with COVID-19, enrolled during active disease.

The chain employs TRBV11-2 and TRBJ2-3; D call uncertain. V was pared by 0 bases and J by 10 bases, with 11 bases between. Germline CDR1 and CDR2: SGHAT and FQNNGV. This CDR3 comprises 13 residues. The CDR3 reads CASSLEIQFAQYF. The CDR3, as DNA: TGTGCCAGCAGCTTAGAAATTCAGTTCGCGCAGTATTTT.

The V and J genes are TRBV6-6 and TRBJ1-2; D unresolved. Germline CDR1 MNHNY, CDR2 SVGAGI (reference sequence). The V end was cut by 1 base, the J end by 8 bases, with 5 bases between. The CDR3 runs to 11 residues. CDR3 residues: CASSYFQGYTF. DNA of the CDR3: TGTGCCAGCAGTTACTTTCAGGGCTACACCTTC.

The chain links TRBV7-2 to TRBJ1-5; 7 nucleotides align to TRBD1. CDR1 and CDR2 (germline): SGHTA, FQGNSA. This CDR3 region has 14 residues. V shed 5 bases and J 6 bases; nucleotides not matched to a gene: 7. The CDR3 DNA reads as TGTGCCAGCAGCCGGGACAGCGGAGTTCAGCCCCAGCATTTT. Translation gives CASSRDSGVQPQHF. Complete variable domain (other parts from reference TRBV7-2 and TRBJ1-5): GAGVSQSPSNKVTEKGKDVELRCDPISGHTALYWYRQSLGQGLEFLIYFQGNSAPDKSGLPSDRFSAERTGGSVSTLTIQRTQQEDSAVYLCASSRDSGVQPQHFGDGTRLSIL.

V usage is TRBV7-8 and J usage is TRBJ1-4, with D perhaps TRBD1 (5 bases). CDR3 length: 12 amino acids. The V gene's germline CDR1 is SGHVS and CDR2 FQNEAQ. V was trimmed by 3 bases and J by 13 bases, leaving 12 bases between them. This CDR3 is CASSFREGSLFF. CDR3 in DNA: TGTGCCAGCAGCTTCCGGGAGGGGTCACTGTTTTTT.

The gene calls are TRBV4-3 and TRBJ1-2; weak D call: TRBD1 (6 bases). Looked up from germline, CDR1 is LGHNA and CDR2 is YSLEER. The CDR3 runs 13 residues. Trimming left V 5 bases short and J 7 bases short, with 14 bases between. In DNA, the CDR3 is TGCGCCAGCAGCGAACAGGGTACGACTGGCTACACCTTC. This sequence encodes CASSEQGTTGYTF.

The genes are TRBV27 and TRBJ2-7, with 7 bases identical to TRBD1. CDR3 length equals 12 residues. Unmatched junction bases numbered 4, after V lost 8 bases and J lost 3 bases. Germline-derived CDR1 and CDR2 are MNHEY and SMNVEV (reference sequence). The CDR3 protein is CASGDRVYEQYF. The DNA of the CDR3 is TGTGCCAGCGGCGACAGGGTCTACGAGCAGTACTTC.

The chain combines TRBV5-4 with TRBJ1-2, with D perhaps TRBD1 (5 bases). Trimming removed 2 bases at V and 6 bases at J, with 11 bases between. Germline V lookup: CDR1 SGHNT, CDR2 YYREEE (reference sequence). The CDR3 loop spans 13 amino acids. The CDR3 DNA reads TGTGCCAGCAGCTTCGGGGGGTTCGATGGCTACACCTTC. Its translation is CASSFGGFDGYTF.

V is TRBV29-1 and J is TRBJ2-2; tentatively, D is TRBD2 (6 bases). This CDR3 region has 16 residues. Germline V gene data show CDR1 as SQVTM and CDR2 as ANQGSEA. Trimming removed 0 bases at V and 0 bases at J, with 11 bases between. CDR3 sequence (DNA): TGCAGCGTTGAAGATGGAGGCGGGACGAACACCGGGGAGCTGTTTTTT. It is translated as CSVEDGGGTNTGELFF.

The genes are TRBV19 and TRBJ2-1, with TRBD2 identical over 7 bases. The CDR3 covers 16 residues. The germline CDR1 and CDR2 sequences are LNHDA and SQIVND (reference sequence). V shed 0 bases and J 6 bases; nucleotides not matched to a gene: 8. This CDR3 is CASSIDRTSLGNEQFF. In DNA, the CDR3 is TGTGCCAGTAGTATAGATCGGACTAGTCTCGGCAATGAGCAGTTCTTC.

As concerns this clone: One end of the junction fails to match germline, which may point to a read error. This chain joins TRBV4-3 and TRBJ1-4; a possible D gene is TRBD1 (6 bases). CDR3 length: 15 residues. Germline V gives CDR1 LGHNA, CDR2 YSLEER. CDR3 coding DNA: TGCGCCAGCAGCAAGAACCCAGGGGCTAATGAAAAACTGCTTTTT. Translating gives CASSKNPGANEKLLF.

V and J are TRBV29-1 and TRBJ1-1, with D perhaps matching TRBD1 (5 bases). Germline V CDR1 and CDR2: SQVTM, ANQGSEA. Trimming cost V 6 bases and J 6 bases, with 11 bases left between them. The CDR3 is 11 residues long. This chain's CDR3 is CSVDRFPEAFF. CDR3 nucleotide sequence: TGCAGCGTAGACAGATTCCCTGAAGCTTTCTTT.

The chain links TRBV2 to TRBJ2-5; a weak D match, TRBD1 (5 bases). The length of the CDR3 is 12 residues. V was trimmed by 9 bases and J by 2 bases, leaving 10 bases between them. Germline loops: CDR1 SNHLY, CDR2 FYNNEI. The CDR3 protein is CARTANQETQYF. The CDR3 bases are TGTGCCAGGACAGCCAATCAAGAGACCCAGTACTTC.

The chain employs TRBV28 and TRBJ1-1; maybe TRBD1 (6 bases). Between the trimmed V and J ends, which lost 11 bases and 10 bases, there was a span of 17 bases. Germline CDR1 MDHEN, CDR2 SYDVKM. The CDR3 is 11 amino acids. The DNA of the CDR3 is TGTGCCGGAAACAGGGCGCCCGGAGCTTTCTTT. Translation gives CAGNRAPGAFF.

This chain joins TRBV29-1 and TRBJ2-7; possible D gene TRBD1, 6 bases. Trimming removed 3 bases at V and 7 bases at J, with 13 bases between. CDR1 and CDR2 (germline): SQVTM, ANQGSEA. This CDR3 is built from 12 residues. The CDR3 region is CSVERTAGEQYF. The CDR3 DNA sequence: TGCAGCGTTGAGAGGACAGCTGGGGAGCAGTACTTC.

The CDR3 sequence is CASSSYTKDREEETQYF. CDR3 bases: TGTGCCAGCAGCTCCTACACCAAAGACAGGGAGGAAGAGACCCAGTACTTC. This sequence joins TRBV21-1 and TRBJ2-5; the table calls TRBD1, which could not be checked here. TRBV21-1 is labeled a pseudogene. The CDR3 sequence is 17 residues long.

This chain links TRBV2 with TRBJ1-5; TRBD1 matches at 8 bases. CDR1 SNHLY and CDR2 FYNNEI come from the germline V gene. The trim removed 6 bases at V and 4 bases at J, leaving 8 bases unmatched. This CDR3 contains 15 residues. The CDR3 sequence: CASSTRTGYNQPQHF. CDR3 nucleotides: TGTGCCAGCAGCACAAGGACAGGGTATAATCAGCCCCAGCATTTT.

This chain uses TRBV18 with TRBJ2-1; 9 bases fit TRBD2. Unmatched junction bases numbered 7, after V lost 6 bases and J lost 1 base. CDR1 is KGHSH and CDR2 is LQKENI in the germline V gene. CDR3 length: 16 amino acids. The CDR3 region has the DNA TGTGCCAGCTCCCCTAGCGGGACTCCTTCCTACAATGAGCAGTTCTTC. Its protein is CASSPSGTPSYNEQFF. Filled out from reference TRBV18 and TRBJ2-1, the complete variable domain reads NAGVMQNPRHLVRRRGQEARLRCSPMKGHSHVYWYRQLPEEGLKFMVYLQKENIIDESGMPKERFSAEFPKEGPSILRIQQVVRGDSAAYFCASSPSGTPSYNEQFFGPGTRLTVL.

The J gene is TRBJ2-1, the V gene TRBV6-5; D possibly corresponds to TRBD1 (5 bases). V lost 2 bases and J lost 4, with 15 bases in between. CDR3 length: 16 amino acids. The V gene's germline CDR1 is MNHEY and CDR2 SVGAGI. The CDR3 coding sequence is TGTGCCAGCAGTTACGGGTGGCAGGGCGGATACAATGAGCAGTTCTTC. Protein: CASSYGWQGGYNEQFF.